Presented here are 8 T cell receptor beta chains from one specimen sequenced in a study of identical twins. In TCRdb, the 5' RACE reads were re-called with MiXCR into one record per CDR3 protein. The sample has roughly 720,000 distinct CDR3 sequences, 15% to 20% seen once. These data were also filed under a second study, of T cells expressing NK-cell markers.

The specimen was PBMCs. These receptors all come from a woman aged 18-30 years in good health.

The rearrangement uses TRBV20-1 and TRBJ2-5; a possible D gene is TRBD2 (6 bases). Germline V gene data show CDR1 as DFQATT and CDR2 as SNEGSKA (reference sequence). This CDR3 spans 15 amino acids. Trimming took 5 bases from V and 2 from J, leaving 18 bases between them. In nucleotides, the CDR3 is TGCAGTGCTGGAAAACCGGGACTGAGGCAAGAGACCCAGTACTTC. This encodes CSAGKPGLRQETQYF.

This clonotype was detected only a few times. The rearrangement links TRBV6-5 to TRBJ1-2, with a tentative D call TRBD1 (6 bases). Trimming took 0 bases from V and 8 from J, leaving 10 bases between them. Germline V gene lookup returns CDR1 MNHEY and CDR2 SVGAGI. The CDR3 covers 13 residues. CDR3 nucleotides: TGTGCCAGCAGTTACTCCACAGGGCCCGGCTACACCTTC. It codes for CASSYSTGPGYTF.

This clonotype was observed a handful of times. This sequence joins TRBV7-2 and TRBJ2-1; 11 bases agree with TRBD2. The germline V gene encodes CDR1 SGHTA and CDR2 FQGNSA. With V trimmed by 4 bases and J by 7 bases, 3 bases remained unmatched. The CDR3 runs to 14 residues. CDR3 sequence (DNA): TGTGCCAGCAGCTGGGGACTAGCGGTTAATGAGCAGTTCTTC. This codes for CASSWGLAVNEQFF.

The chain carries TRBV5-1 and TRBJ2-2; 10 bases are a match to TRBD1. The CDR3 is 16 amino acids. The trim removed 1 base at V and 6 bases at J, leaving 6 bases unmatched. Per germline, CDR1 SGHRS and CDR2 YFSETQ. The chain's CDR3 is CASSLMGQGFSGELFF. The CDR3 nucleotides are TGCGCCAGCAGCTTGATGGGACAGGGGTTCTCCGGGGAGCTGTTTTTT.

This chain links TRBV6-5 with TRBJ2-2; TRBD1 might be the D (5 bases). The CDR3 runs 14 residues. V lost 4 bases, J lost 1 base, and 7 bases lay in between. Germline V lookup: CDR1 MNHEY, CDR2 SVGAGI. The CDR3 is CASSFDRNTGELFF. The CDR3 region has the DNA TGTGCCAGCAGTTTTGACAGGAACACCGGGGAGCTGTTTTTT.

The table lists this clonotype with a few counts. The J gene is TRBJ2-6, the V gene TRBV10-3; D is unresolved. This CDR3 is 15 amino acids long. Trimming took 4 bases from V and 1 from J, leaving 8 bases between them. Germline V gives CDR1 ENHRY, CDR2 SYGVKD. The CDR3 protein is CAISGGESGANVLTF. The CDR3 region has the DNA TGTGCCATCAGTGGCGGAGAGTCTGGGGCCAACGTCCTGACTTTC.

This clonotype was counted only a few times. The chain has TRBV20-1 and TRBJ2-7, with TRBD2 matching 7 bases. The CDR3 contains 15 residues. After removal of 1 base from V and 2 bases from J, the junction contained 8 bases not matched to a gene. The germline V gene encodes CDR1 DFQATT and CDR2 SNEGSKA (reference sequence). The CDR3 DNA is TGCAGTGCTAGAGGGCTATCGGGGGGAGCCTACGAGCAGTACTTC. Its protein product is CSARGLSGGAYEQYF.

This clonotype was detected only a few times. J is TRBJ2-1 and V is TRBV7-2; no firm D call. This CDR3 has 14 amino acids. The V end was cut by 5 bases, the J end by 5 bases, with 13 bases between. Germline V gene sequence: CDR1 SGHTA, CDR2 FQGNSA. The CDR3 here is CASSPTWANNEQFF. The CDR3 DNA reads as TGTGCCAGCAGCCCCACGTGGGCTAACAATGAGCAGTTCTTC.